This T cell receptor (beta chain) derives from a study of T cell repertoires in cytomegalovirus infection. Study conclusions and caveats: In two of eight donors, the top clonotype was HLA-C-restricted CMV-specific.

TCRdb processed the reads anew with MiXCR; each CDR3 protein has one entry. The sample comprises hundreds of thousands of distinct CDR3 sequences, approximately 10% of which are singletons, and about 9.4% rests with the top ten. Of note for this clonotype: Its specificity is unknown.

The germline V gene has CDR1 KGHDR and CDR2 SFDVKD. This CDR3 spans 13 amino acids. V gave up 4 bases and J gave up 6 bases; unmatched junction bases: 2. V usage is TRBV24-1 and J usage is TRBJ2-3, with 8 positions matching TRBD1. Sequencing was done on a sample of PBMCs. The clonotype was recovered from a human donor in good health (CMV status not recorded). Some clones in this sample may be carry-over from other donors' samples. CDR3 residues: CATSDNRGDTQYF. CDR3 DNA sequence: TGTGCCACCAGTGACAACAGGGGGGATACGCAGTATTTT.